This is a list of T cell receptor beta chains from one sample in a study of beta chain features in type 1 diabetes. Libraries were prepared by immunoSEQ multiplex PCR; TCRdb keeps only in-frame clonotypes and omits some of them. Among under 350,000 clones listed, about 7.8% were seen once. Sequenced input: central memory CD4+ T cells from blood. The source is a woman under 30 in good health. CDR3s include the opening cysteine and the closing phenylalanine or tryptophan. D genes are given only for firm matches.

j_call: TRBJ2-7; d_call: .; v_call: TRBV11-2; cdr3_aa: CASSSLPYSEQYF
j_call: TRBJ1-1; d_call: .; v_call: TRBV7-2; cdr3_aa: CASSLVGAGKPSFF
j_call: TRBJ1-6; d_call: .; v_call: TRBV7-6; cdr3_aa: CASSFSNNSPLHF
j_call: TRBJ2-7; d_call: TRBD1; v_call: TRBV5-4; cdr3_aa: CASSLQGWYEQYF
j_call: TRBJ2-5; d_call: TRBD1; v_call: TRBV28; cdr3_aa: CASSLRQGNQETQYF
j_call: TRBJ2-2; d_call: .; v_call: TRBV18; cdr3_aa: CASSPRSPQAAGELFF
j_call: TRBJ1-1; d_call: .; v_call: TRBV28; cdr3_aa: CASIDSGRSFEAFF
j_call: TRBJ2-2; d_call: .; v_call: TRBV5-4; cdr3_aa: CASSYVVSGELFF
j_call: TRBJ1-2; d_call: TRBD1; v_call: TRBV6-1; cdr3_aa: CASGHFRDRVRGYTF
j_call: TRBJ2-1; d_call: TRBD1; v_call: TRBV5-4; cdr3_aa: CASSLATGQGAYEQFF
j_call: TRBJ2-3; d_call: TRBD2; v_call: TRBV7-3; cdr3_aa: CASSATSGTDTQYF
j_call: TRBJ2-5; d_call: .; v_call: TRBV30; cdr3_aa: CAWSPRETQYF
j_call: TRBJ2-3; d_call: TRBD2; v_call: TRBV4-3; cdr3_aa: CASSQSLAGVSDTQYF
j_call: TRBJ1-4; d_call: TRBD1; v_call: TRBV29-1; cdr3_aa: CSVAGRQGEATNEKLFF
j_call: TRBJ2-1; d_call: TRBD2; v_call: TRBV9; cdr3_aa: CASSSLGGSSYNEQFF
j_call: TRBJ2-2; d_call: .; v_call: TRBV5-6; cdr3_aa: CASSFGGLTGELFF
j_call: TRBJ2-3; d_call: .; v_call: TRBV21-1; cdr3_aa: CASSKERGRTDTQYF
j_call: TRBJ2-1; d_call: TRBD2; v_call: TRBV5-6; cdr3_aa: CASSRGGRESYNEQFF
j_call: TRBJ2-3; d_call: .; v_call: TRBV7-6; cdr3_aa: CASSFSREDTQYF
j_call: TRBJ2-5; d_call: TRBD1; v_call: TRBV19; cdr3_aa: CASSTPTGGKETQYF
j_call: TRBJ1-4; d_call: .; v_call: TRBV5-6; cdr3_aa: CASSSGGYEAKLFF
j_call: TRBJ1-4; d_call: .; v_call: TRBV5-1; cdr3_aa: CASSPSSTNEKLFF
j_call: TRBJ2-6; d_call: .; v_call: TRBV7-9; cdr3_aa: CASSLVHSGANVLTF
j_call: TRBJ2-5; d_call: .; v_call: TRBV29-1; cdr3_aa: CSVNGGRGTQYF
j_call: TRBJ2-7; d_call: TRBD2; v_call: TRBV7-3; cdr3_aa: CASSLGTSGSEQYF
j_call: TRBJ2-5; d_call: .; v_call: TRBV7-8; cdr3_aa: CASSLVLGVQETQYF
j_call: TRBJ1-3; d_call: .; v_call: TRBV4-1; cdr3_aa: CASSPGGQSGNTIYF
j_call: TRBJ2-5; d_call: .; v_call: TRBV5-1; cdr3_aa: CASSTGIGGETQYF
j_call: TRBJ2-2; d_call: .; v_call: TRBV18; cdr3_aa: CASSPRAQGPTGELFF
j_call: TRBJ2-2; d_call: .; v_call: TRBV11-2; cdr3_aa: CASSPTGELFF
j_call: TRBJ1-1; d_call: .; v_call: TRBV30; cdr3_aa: CVLHNTEAFF
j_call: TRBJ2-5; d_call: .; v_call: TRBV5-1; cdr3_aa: CASSPDALETQYF
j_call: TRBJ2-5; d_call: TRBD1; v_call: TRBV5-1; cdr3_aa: CASSHRPGTGQETQYF
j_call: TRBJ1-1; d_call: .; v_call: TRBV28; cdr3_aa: CASTLGGSGTEAFF
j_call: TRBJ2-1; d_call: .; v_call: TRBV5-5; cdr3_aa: CASSSILAGTGNEQFF
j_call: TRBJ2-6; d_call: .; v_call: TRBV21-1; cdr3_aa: CASRTDSGANVLTF
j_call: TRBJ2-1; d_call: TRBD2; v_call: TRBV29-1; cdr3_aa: CSVVPSGSSGLMFF
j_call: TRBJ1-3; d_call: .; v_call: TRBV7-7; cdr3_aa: CASSLSGGSGNTIYF
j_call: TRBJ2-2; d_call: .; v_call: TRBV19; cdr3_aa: CASIGLEGTGELFF
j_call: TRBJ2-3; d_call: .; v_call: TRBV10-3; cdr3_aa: CAIGFGGGQDTQYF
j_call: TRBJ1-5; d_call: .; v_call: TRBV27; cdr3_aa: CASSRTPNQPQHF
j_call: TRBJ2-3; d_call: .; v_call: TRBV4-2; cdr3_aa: CASSLTSALDTQYF
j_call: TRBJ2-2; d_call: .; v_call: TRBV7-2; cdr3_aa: CASSLAPVRGTGELFF
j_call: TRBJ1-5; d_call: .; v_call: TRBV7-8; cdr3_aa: CASRSSRYSNQPQHF
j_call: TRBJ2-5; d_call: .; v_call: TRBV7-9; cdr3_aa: CASSLWGPELGETQYF
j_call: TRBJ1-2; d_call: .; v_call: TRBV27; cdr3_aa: CASSLRAGATTPGYTF
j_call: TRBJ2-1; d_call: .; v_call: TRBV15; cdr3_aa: CATSRQRTYNEQFF